This T cell receptor beta chain was recovered during a study of T-cell memory formation after mild COVID-19. Study summary: In these data, TCR clusters were largely donor specific.

Germline CDR1 and CDR2: DFQATT and SNEGSKA (reference sequence). V lost 3 bases and J 3 bases, leaving 8 bases between the germline ends. The CDR3 has 12 amino acids. TCRdb re-called the 5' RACE reads with MiXCR, one entry per CDR3 protein. The sample lists approximately 230,000 distinct CDR3 sequences, 16% seen once, with approximately 3.5% in the top ten. This chain connects TRBV20-1 to TRBJ2-5; D may be TRBD1 (6 bases). The receptor was isolated from a man between 18 and 35 years old who had mild COVID-19 (a few samples of this study predate the infection). Cell type and time point are not known. Sample: PBMCs or a T cell subset sorted from them (not recorded which). CDR3 bases: TGCAGTGCTAGCGGACAGAAAGAGACCCAGTACTTC. It encodes CSASGQKETQYF.